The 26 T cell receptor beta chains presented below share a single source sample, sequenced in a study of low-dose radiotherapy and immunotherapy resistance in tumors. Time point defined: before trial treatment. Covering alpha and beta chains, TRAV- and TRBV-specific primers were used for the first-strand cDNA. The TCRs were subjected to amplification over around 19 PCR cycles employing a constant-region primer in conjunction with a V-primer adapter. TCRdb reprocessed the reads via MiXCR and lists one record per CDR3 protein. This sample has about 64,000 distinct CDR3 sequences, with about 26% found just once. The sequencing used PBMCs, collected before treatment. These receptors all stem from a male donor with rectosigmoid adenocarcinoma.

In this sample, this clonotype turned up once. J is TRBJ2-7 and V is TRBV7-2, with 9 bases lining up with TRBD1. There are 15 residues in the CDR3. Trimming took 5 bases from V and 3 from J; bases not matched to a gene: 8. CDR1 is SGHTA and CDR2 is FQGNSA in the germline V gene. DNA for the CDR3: TGTGCCAGCAGCCGTGACAGGGGGGGACTCTACGAGCAGTACTTC. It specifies CASSRDRGGLYEQYF.

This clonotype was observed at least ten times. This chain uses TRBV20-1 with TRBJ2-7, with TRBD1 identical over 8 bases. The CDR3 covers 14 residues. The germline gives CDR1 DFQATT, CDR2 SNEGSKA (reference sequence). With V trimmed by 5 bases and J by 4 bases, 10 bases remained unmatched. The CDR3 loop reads CSAWPPGQAYEQYF. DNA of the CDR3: TGCAGTGCTTGGCCCCCGGGACAGGCGTACGAGCAGTACTTC.

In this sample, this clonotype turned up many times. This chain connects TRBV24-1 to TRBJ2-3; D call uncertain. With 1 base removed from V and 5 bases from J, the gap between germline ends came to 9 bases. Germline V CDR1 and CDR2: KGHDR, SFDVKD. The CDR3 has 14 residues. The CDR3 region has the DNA TGTGCCACCAGTGATTTTAACGGAGAAGATACGCAGTATTTT. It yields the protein CATSDFNGEDTQYF.

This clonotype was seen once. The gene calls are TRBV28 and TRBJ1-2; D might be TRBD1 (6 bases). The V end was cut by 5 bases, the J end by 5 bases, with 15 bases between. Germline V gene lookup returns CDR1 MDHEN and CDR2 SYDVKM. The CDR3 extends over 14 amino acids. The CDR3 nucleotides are TGTGCCAGCAGTCCCGCGGACAGCACTTATGGCTACACCTTC. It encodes CASSPADSTYGYTF.

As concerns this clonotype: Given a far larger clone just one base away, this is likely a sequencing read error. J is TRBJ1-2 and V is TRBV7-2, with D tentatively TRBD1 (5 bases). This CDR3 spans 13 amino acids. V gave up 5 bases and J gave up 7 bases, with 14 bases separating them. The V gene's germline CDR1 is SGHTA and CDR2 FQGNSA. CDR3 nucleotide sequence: TGTGCCAGCAGCGCCGGGACCACGGCTGGCTACACCTTC. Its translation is CASSAGTTAGYTF.

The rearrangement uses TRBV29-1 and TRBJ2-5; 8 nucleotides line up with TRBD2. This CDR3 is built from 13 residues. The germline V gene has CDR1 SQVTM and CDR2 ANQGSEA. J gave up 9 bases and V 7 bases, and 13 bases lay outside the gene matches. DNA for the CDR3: TGCAGCGAGTTGTCGGGGGGGCAAGGAGCCCAGTACTTC. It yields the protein CSELSGGQGAQYF.

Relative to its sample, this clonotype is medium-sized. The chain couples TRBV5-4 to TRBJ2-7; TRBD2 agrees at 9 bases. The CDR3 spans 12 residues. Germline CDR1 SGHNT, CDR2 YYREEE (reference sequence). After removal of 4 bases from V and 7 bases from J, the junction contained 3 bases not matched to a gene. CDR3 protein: CASSMTSGEQYF. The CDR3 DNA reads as TGTGCCAGCAGCATGACTAGCGGAGAGCAGTACTTC.

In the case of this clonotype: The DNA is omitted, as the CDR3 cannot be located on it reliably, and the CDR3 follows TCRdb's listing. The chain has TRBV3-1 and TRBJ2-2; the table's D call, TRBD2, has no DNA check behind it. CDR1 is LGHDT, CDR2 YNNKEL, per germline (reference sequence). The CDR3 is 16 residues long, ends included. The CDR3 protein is CASSRASGSTGELFFF.

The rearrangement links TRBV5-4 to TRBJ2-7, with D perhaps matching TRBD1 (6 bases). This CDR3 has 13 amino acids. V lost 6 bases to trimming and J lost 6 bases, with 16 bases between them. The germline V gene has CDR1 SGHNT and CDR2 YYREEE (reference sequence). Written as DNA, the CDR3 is TGTGCCAGCAAGGGGGAGCCCATGATCGAGCAGTACTTC. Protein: CASKGEPMIEQYF.

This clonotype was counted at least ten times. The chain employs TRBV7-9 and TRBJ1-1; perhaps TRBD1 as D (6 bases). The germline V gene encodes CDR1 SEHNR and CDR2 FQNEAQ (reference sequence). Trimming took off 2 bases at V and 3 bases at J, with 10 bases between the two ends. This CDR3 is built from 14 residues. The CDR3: CASSLLEGDTEAFF. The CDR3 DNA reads TGTGCCAGCAGCTTACTGGAGGGGGACACTGAAGCTTTCTTT. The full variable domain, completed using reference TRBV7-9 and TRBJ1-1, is DTGVSQNPRHKITKRGQNVTFRCDPISEHNRLYWYRQTLGQGPEFLTYFQNEAQLEKSRLLSDRFSAERPKGSFSTLEIQRTEQGDSAMYLCASSLLEGDTEAFFGQGTRLTVV.

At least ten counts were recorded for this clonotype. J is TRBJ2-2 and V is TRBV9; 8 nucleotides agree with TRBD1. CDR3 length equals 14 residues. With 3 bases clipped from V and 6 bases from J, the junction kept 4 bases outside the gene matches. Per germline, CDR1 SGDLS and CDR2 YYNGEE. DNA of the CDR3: TGTGCCAGCAGCGGGACAGGGTCTGCCGGGGAGCTGTTTTTT. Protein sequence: CASSGTGSAGELFF. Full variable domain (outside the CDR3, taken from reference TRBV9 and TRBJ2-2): DSGVTQTPKHLITATGQRVTLRCSPRSGDLSVYWYQQSLDQGLQFLIQYYNGEERAKGNILERFSAQQFPDLHSELNLSSLELGDSALYFCASSGTGSAGELFFGEGSRLTVL.

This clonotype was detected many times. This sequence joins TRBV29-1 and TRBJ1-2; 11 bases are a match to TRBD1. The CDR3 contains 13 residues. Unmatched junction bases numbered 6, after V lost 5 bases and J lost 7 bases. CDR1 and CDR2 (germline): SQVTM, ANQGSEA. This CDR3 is CSVQGQGAAGYTF. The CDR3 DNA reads TGCAGCGTTCAAGGACAGGGGGCGGCTGGCTACACCTTC. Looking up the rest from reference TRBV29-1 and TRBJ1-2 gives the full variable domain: SAVISQKPSRDICQRGTSLTIQCQVDSQVTMMFWYRQQPGQSLTLIATANQGSEATYESGFVIDKFPISRPNLTFSTLTVSNMSPEDSSIYLCSVQGQGAAGYTFGSGTRLTVV.

DNA for the CDR3: TGTGCCACGTCCCTCCGGGCCTTGGGCACTGAAGCTTTCTTT. It specifies CATSLRALGTEAFF. The genes are TRBV26 and TRBJ1-1. TRBV26 is noted as a pseudogene. This CDR3 has 14 amino acids.

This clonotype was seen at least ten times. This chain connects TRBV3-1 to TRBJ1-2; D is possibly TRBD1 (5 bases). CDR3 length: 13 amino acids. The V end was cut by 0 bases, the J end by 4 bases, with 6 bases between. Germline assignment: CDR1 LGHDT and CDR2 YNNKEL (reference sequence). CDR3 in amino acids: CASSQDGAYGYTF. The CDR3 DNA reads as TGTGCCAGCAGCCAAGATGGGGCCTATGGCTACACCTTC.

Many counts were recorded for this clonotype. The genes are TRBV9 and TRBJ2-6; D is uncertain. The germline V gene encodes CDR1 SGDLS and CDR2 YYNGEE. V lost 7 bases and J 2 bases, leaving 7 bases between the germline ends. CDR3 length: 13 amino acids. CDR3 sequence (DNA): TGTGCCAGCGGACGGGCTGGGGCCAACGTCCTGACTTTC. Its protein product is CASGRAGANVLTF.

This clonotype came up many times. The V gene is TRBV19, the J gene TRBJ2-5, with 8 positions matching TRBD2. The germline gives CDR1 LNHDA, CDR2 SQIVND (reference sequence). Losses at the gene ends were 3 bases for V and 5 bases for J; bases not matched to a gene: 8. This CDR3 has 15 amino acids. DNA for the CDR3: TGTGCCAGTAGTATTGGCGGGGGGCGCGCGGAGACCCAGTACTTC. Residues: CASSIGGGRAETQYF.

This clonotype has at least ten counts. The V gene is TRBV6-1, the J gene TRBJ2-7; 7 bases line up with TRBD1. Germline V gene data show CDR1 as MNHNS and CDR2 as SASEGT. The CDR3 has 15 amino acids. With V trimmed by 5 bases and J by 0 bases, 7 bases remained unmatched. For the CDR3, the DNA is TGTGCCAGCAGTAAGATGACAGGGAGCTCCTACGAGCAGTACTTC. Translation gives CASSKMTGSSYEQYF.

The DNA for the CDR3 is TGCGCCAGCAGCTTGGGAACAGCCACCAAAGGGGAAAAACTGTTTTTT. Translated: CASSLGTATKGEKLFF. The V gene is TRBV5-1, the J gene TRBJ1-4; D unclear. This CDR3 contains 16 residues. Between the trimmed V and J ends, which lost 0 bases and 8 bases, there was a span of 17 bases. CDR1 and CDR2 from the germline V gene are SGHRS and YFSETQ.

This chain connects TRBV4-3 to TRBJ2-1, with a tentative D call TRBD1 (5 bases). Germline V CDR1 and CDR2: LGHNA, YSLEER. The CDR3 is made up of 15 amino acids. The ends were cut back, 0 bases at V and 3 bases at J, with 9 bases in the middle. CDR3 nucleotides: TGCGCCAGCAGCCAAGATCTAGGGGTCTACAATGAGCAGTTCTTC. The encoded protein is CASSQDLGVYNEQFF.

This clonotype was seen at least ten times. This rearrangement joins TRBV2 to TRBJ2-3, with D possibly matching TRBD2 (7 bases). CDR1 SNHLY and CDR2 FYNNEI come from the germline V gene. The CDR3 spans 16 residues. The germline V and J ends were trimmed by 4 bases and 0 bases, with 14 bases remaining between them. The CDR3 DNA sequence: TGTGCCAGCAGTGGGGGGGCGGGAGTGAGCACAGATACGCAGTATTTT. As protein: CASSGGAGVSTDTQYF.

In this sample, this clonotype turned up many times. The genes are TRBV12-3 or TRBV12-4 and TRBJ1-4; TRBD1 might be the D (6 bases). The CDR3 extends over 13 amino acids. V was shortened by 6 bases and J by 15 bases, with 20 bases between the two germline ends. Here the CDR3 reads CASSDEGHPSLFF. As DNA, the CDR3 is TGTGCCAGCAGCGACGAGGGACATCCCTCGTTGTTTTTT.

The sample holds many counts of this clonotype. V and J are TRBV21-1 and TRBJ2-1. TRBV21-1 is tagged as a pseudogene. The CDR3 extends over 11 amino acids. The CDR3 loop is CASSKLFEQFF. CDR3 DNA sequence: TGTGCCAGCAGCAAACTTTTTGAGCAGTTCTTC.

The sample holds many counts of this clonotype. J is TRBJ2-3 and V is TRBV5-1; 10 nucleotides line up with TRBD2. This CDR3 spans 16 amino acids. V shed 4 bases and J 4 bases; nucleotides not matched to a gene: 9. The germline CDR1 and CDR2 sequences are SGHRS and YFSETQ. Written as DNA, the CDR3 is TGCGCCAGCAGCGGCACTCTAGCGGGAGTAGCAGATACGCAGTATTTT. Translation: CASSGTLAGVADTQYF.

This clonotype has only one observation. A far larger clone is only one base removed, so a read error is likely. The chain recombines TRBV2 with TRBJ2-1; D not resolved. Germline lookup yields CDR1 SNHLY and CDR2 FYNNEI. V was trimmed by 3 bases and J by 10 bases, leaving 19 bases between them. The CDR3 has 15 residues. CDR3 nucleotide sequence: TGTGCCAGCAGTGATTGGGTCTTAGCTTCCTACGAGCAGTTCTTC. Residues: CASSDWVLASYEQFF.

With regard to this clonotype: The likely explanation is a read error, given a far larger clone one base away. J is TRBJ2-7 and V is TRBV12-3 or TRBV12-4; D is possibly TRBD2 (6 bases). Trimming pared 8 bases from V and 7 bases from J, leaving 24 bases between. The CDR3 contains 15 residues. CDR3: CASPAASVRGNEQYF. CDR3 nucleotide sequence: TGTGCCAGCCCAGCGGCTAGCGTACGGGGAAATGAGCAGTACTTC.

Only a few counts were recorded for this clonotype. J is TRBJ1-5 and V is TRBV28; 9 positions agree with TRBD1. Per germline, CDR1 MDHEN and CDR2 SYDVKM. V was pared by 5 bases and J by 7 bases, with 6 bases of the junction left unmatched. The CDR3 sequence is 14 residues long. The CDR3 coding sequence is TGTGCCAGCAGTGCCGGGACAGGGCTGCAGCCCCAGCATTTT. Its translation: CASSAGTGLQPQHF.